Only one count was recorded for the clone carrying this T cell receptor (beta chain). The data were taken from a study of shared clonotypes between healthy human individuals. Profiled with immunoSEQ multiplex PCR; TCRdb holds only in-frame clones, not every one. Among under 2,500,000 clones, approximately 94% were seen once, and the ten largest hold roughly 0.13%. The germline V gene encodes CDR1 SGHRS and CDR2 YFSETQ. This CDR3 is built from 15 residues. The ends lost 2 bases at V and 3 bases at J; junction bases unmatched: 3. Sequencing input: naive CD4+ T cells sorted from blood. Subset reported: CD45RA+ positively selected. The TCR originated in a man between 18 and 29 years old in good health. V is TRBV5-1 and J is TRBJ2-2; 8 bases map to TRBD2. This chain's CDR3 is CASSFALADTGELFF. As DNA, the CDR3 is TGCGCCAGCAGCTTTGCACTAGCGGACACCGGGGAGCTGTTTTTT.